The 19 T cell receptor beta chains reported below all come from one sample, sequenced in a study of cytomegalovirus exposure and HLA in healthy donors. PCR involved 60 Vbeta and 13 Jbeta primers. Libraries were prepared by immunoSEQ multiplex PCR; TCRdb keeps only in-frame clonotypes and omits some of them. The sample features about 100,000 clones, with around 0.59% in its top ten. Sequencing used PBMCs. All receptors derive from a man over 45 in good health and CMV-seronegative.

This chain uses TRBV6-1 with TRBJ2-7, with 10 bases identical to TRBD2. Germline V lookup: CDR1 MNHNS, CDR2 SASEGT. V was pared by 6 bases and J by 7 bases, with 6 bases of the junction left unmatched. The CDR3 loop spans 13 amino acids. Here the CDR3 DNA reads TGTGCCAGCAGGCTAGCGGGGGTTGGGGAGCAGTACTTC. Its translation is CASRLAGVGEQYF.

J is TRBJ1-2 and V is TRBV5-5; TRBD1 agrees at 7 bases. V shed 4 bases and J 3 bases; nucleotides not matched to a gene: 3. The germline V gene encodes CDR1 SGHKS and CDR2 YYEKEE (reference sequence). The CDR3 has 13 amino acids. In DNA, the CDR3 is TGTGCCAGCAGCCTAGACAGGGACTATGGCTACACCTTC. This encodes CASSLDRDYGYTF.

With regard to this clone: A read error may produce the germline difference seen at one junction end. This sequence joins TRBV9 and TRBJ2-5, with 9 bases matching TRBD2. The CDR3 loop spans 17 amino acids. Germline-derived CDR1 and CDR2 are SGDLS and YYNGEE. CDR3 sequence reads: CASSVGQAGSGGEIQYF. The CDR3 DNA is TGTGCCAGCAGCGTAGGACAGGCGGGTAGCGGGGGAGAGATCCAGTACTTC.

This chain connects TRBV6-5 to TRBJ1-2; perhaps TRBD1 as D (5 bases). The V end was cut by 2 bases, the J end by 1 base, with 11 bases between. There are 15 residues in the CDR3. Germline V gene data show CDR1 as MNHEY and CDR2 as SVGAGI. The CDR3: CASSYRYQGNYGYTF. DNA of the CDR3: TGTGCCAGCAGTTACCGGTACCAGGGTAACTATGGCTACACCTTC.

The V gene is TRBV5-1, the J gene TRBJ2-5, with TRBD1 identical over 10 bases. In germline, CDR1 is SGHRS, CDR2 YFSETQ. Trimming at V came to 3 bases and at J to 1 base, leaving 6 bases not matched to a gene. The CDR3 spans 16 residues. This CDR3 is CASSSGGTGVQETQYF. Written as DNA, the CDR3 is TGCGCCAGCAGCTCTGGGGGGACAGGGGTCCAAGAGACCCAGTACTTC. Complete variable domain (other parts from reference TRBV5-1 and TRBJ2-5): KAGVTQTPRYLIKTRGQQVTLSCSPISGHRSVSWYQQTPGQGLQFLFEYFSETQRNKGNFPGRFSGRQFSNSRSEMNVSTLELGDSALYLCASSSGGTGVQETQYFGPGTRLLVL.

The genes are TRBV4-1 and TRBJ2-7, with 10 bases matching TRBD1. Losses at the gene ends were 2 bases for V and 5 bases for J; bases not matched to a gene: 9. The CDR3 contains 16 residues. In germline, CDR1 is MGHRA, CDR2 YSYEKL. The CDR3 sequence: CASSQWGTGEIDEQYF. Here the CDR3 DNA reads TGCGCCAGCAGCCAATGGGGGACAGGGGAAATCGACGAGCAGTACTTC.

CDR3 loop: CATRRQSGFTDTQYF. DNA for the CDR3: TGTGCCACCAGGCGACAGTCAGGCTTCACAGATACGCAGTATTTT. The rearrangement uses TRBV27 and TRBJ2-3; D perhaps matches TRBD1 (5 bases). In germline, CDR1 is MNHEY, CDR2 SMNVEV (reference sequence). The CDR3 has 15 amino acids. V lost 10 bases and J 2 bases, leaving 19 bases between the germline ends.

The chain is built from TRBV29-1 and TRBJ1-1, with a tentative D call TRBD1 (5 bases). The CDR3 extends over 13 amino acids. Germline V lookup: CDR1 SQVTM, CDR2 ANQGSEA. V lost 4 bases, J lost 5 bases, and 14 bases lay in between. CDR3 sequence reads: CSVGQNPKTEAFF. For the CDR3, the DNA is TGCAGCGTTGGACAGAACCCAAAGACTGAAGCTTTCTTT.

In DNA, the CDR3 is TGTGCCAGCAGCCACACACAGGGTGAAGCTTTCTTT. It translates to CASSHTQGEAFF. The rearrangement joins TRBV7-2 to TRBJ1-1, with D possibly being TRBD1 (6 bases). The CDR3 spans 12 residues. Germline V lookup: CDR1 SGHTA, CDR2 FQGNSA. V was pared by 5 bases and J by 7 bases, with 11 bases between.

The rearrangement uses TRBV7-9 and TRBJ1-3; D is unresolved. This CDR3 is 15 amino acids long. Germline CDR1 SEHNR, CDR2 FQNEAQ (reference sequence). Deletions cut 2 bases from V and 4 bases from J, with 12 bases between. CDR3 loop: CASSLSESRGNTIYF. In DNA form, the CDR3 reads TGTGCCAGCAGCTTAAGCGAGAGTCGGGGAAACACCATATATTTT.

V usage is TRBV20-1 and J usage is TRBJ2-1; no reliable D call. The CDR3 has 11 amino acids. The germline V and J ends were trimmed by 6 bases and 8 bases, with 11 bases remaining between them. Looked up from germline, CDR1 is DFQATT and CDR2 is SNEGSKA (reference sequence). The CDR3 DNA follows: TGCAGTGCAGCACCAAGCGATGAGCAGTTCTTC. It translates to CSAAPSDEQFF.

The chain carries TRBV18 and TRBJ2-3, with TRBD1 identical over 10 bases. The CDR3 sequence is 14 residues long. The ends lost 5 bases at V and 5 bases at J; junction bases unmatched: 4. The V gene's germline CDR1 is KGHSH and CDR2 LQKENI. The CDR3: CASSKGTGEDTQYF. DNA for the CDR3: TGTGCCAGCTCAAAAGGGACAGGGGAAGATACGCAGTATTTT.

The J gene is TRBJ2-2, the V gene TRBV11-3, with 11 positions matching TRBD1. Trimming at V came to 5 bases and at J to 6 bases, leaving 8 bases not matched to a gene. The CDR3 length is 16 residues. Germline CDR1 and CDR2: SGHNT and YENEEA. The CDR3 nucleotides are TGTGCCAGCAGCCCTGGACAGGGGGCGAAACCCGGGGAGCTGTTTTTT. This encodes CASSPGQGAKPGELFF.

This chain's CDR3 is CASRRTYGYTF. The CDR3 nucleotides are TGTGCCAGCAGACGGACTTATGGCTACACCTTC. The J gene is TRBJ1-2, the V gene TRBV7-2; D is unresolved. CDR3 size: 11 residues. The V gene lost 6 bases and the J gene lost 5 bases, with 7 bases spanning the gap. Germline V gene sequence: CDR1 SGHTA, CDR2 FQGNSA. The entire variable domain, with the rest obtained from reference TRBV7-2 and TRBJ1-2, is as follows: GAGVSQSPSNKVTEKGKDVELRCDPISGHTALYWYRQSLGQGLEFLIYFQGNSAPDKSGLPSDRFSAERTGGSVSTLTIQRTQQEDSAVYLCASRRTYGYTFGSGTRLTVV.

This chain connects TRBV2 to TRBJ2-3; 10 nucleotides agree with TRBD2. This CDR3 region has 16 residues. The germline V gene encodes CDR1 SNHLY and CDR2 FYNNEI. V trimming: 4 bases; J trimming: 0 bases; junction bases outside the gene matches: 4. This CDR3 reads CASSAGLAQSTDTQYF. The CDR3 nucleotides are TGTGCCAGCAGTGCGGGACTAGCGCAGAGCACAGATACGCAGTATTTT.

The chain carries TRBV10-3 and TRBJ1-1, with 7 bases matching TRBD1. The J segment lost 6 bases and the V segment lost 0 bases, leaving 7 bases of the junction unmatched. Germline CDR1 ENHRY, CDR2 SYGVKD. There are 15 residues in the CDR3. CDR3 loop: CAISESTGVFAEAFF. CDR3 nucleotide sequence: TGTGCCATCAGTGAGTCTACAGGGGTTTTTGCTGAAGCTTTCTTT.

The CDR3 nucleotides read TGCGCCAGCAGCATAGGGGGTTCCTACAATGAGCAGTTCTTC. Translated: CASSIGGSYNEQFF. The chain has TRBV5-1 and TRBJ2-1; perhaps TRBD1 as D (6 bases). V was cut by 4 bases and J by 1 base, with 9 bases left in between. The CDR3 contains 14 residues. The germline gives CDR1 SGHRS, CDR2 YFSETQ.

The chain links TRBV4-2 to TRBJ1-1, with 7 bases identical to TRBD1. The CDR3 spans 14 residues. V gave up 4 bases and J gave up 5 bases; unmatched junction bases: 7. Germline V gene data show CDR1 as LGHNA and CDR2 as YNFKEQ. This CDR3 is CASSPMEGATEAFF. In nucleotides, the CDR3 is TGTGCCAGCAGCCCCATGGAGGGGGCTACTGAAGCTTTCTTT.

The CDR3 reads CASSRRTSQGPGELFF. CDR3 DNA: TGTGCCAGCAGCCGAAGGACTAGCCAAGGTCCCGGGGAGCTGTTTTTT. The chain is built from TRBV7-2 and TRBJ2-2; 8 bases map to TRBD2. CDR3 size: 16 residues. V lost 5 bases and J lost 6; bases outside the gene matches: 11. The germline V gene has CDR1 SGHTA and CDR2 FQGNSA.